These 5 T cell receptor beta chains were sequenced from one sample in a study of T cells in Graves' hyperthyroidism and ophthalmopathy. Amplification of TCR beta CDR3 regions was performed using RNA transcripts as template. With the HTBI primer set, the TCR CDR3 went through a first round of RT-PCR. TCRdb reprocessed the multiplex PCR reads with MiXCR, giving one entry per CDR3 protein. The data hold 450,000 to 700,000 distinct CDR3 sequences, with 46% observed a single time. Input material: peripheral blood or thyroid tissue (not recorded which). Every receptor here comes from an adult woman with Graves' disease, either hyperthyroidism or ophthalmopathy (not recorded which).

In nucleotides, the CDR3 is TGCAGTGCCGCGGGAAAGAGCGGGAGACTGGAGACCCAGTACTTC. It specifies CSAAGKSGRLETQYF. This chain links TRBV20-1 with TRBJ2-5, with TRBD2 identical over 8 bases. V lost 6 bases to trimming and J lost 5 bases; unmatched junction nucleotides: 14. The CDR3 loop spans 15 amino acids. Germline CDR1 reads DFQATT; CDR2 reads SNEGSKA (reference sequence).

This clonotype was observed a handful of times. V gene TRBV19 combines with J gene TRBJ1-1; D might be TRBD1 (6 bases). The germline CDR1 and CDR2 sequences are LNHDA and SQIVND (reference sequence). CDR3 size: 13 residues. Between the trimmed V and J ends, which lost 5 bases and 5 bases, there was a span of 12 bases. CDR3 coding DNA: TGTGCCAGTAGTGTGGGGGCTAGGACTGAAGCTTTCTTT. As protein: CASSVGARTEAFF.

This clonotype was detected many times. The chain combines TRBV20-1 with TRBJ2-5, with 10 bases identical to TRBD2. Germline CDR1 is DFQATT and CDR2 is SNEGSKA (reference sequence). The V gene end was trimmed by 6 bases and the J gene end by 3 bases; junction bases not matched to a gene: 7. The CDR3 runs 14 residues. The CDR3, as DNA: TGCAGTGCAGCCCCGGGGACTAGCGAAGAGACCCAGTACTTC. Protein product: CSAAPGTSEETQYF.

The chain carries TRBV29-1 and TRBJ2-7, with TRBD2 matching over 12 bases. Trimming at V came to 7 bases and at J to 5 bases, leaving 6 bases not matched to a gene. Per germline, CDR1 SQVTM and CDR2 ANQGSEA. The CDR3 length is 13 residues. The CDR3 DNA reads TGCAGCGCTAGCGGGAGGGCCTACGACGAGCAGTACTTC. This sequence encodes CSASGRAYDEQYF.

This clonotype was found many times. The CDR3 spells CATSRVPRTEINTGELFF. The CDR3 DNA reads as TGTGCCACCAGCAGAGTCCCCCGGACGGAAATTAACACCGGGGAGCTGTTTTTT. The chain is built from TRBV15 and TRBJ2-2, with unresolved D. Between the trimmed V and J ends, which lost 1 base and 2 bases, there was a span of 17 bases. The CDR3 covers 18 residues. Germline V gene sequence: CDR1 LNHNV, CDR2 YYDKDF (reference sequence). Filled out from reference TRBV15 and TRBJ2-2, the complete variable domain reads DAMVIQNPRYQVTQFGKPVTLSCSQTLNHNVMYWYQQKSSQAPKLLFHYYDKDFNNEADTPDNFQSRRPNTSFCFLDIRSPGLGDTAMYLCATSRVPRTEINTGELFFGEGSRLTVL.